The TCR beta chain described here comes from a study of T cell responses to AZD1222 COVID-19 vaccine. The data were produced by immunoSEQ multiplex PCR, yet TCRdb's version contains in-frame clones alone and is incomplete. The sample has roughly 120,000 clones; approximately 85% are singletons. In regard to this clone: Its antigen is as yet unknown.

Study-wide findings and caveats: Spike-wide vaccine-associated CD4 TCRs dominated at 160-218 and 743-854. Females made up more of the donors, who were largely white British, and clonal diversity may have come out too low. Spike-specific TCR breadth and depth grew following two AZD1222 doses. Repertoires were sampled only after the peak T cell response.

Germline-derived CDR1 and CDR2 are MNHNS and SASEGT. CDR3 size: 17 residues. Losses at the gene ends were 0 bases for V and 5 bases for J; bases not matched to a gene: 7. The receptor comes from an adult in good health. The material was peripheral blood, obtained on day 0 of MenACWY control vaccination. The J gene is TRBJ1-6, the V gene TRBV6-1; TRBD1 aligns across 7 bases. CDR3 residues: CASSEAQRQGNNSPLHF. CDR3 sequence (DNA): TGTGCCAGCAGTGAAGCGCAACGACAGGGAAATAATTCACCCCTCCACTTT.